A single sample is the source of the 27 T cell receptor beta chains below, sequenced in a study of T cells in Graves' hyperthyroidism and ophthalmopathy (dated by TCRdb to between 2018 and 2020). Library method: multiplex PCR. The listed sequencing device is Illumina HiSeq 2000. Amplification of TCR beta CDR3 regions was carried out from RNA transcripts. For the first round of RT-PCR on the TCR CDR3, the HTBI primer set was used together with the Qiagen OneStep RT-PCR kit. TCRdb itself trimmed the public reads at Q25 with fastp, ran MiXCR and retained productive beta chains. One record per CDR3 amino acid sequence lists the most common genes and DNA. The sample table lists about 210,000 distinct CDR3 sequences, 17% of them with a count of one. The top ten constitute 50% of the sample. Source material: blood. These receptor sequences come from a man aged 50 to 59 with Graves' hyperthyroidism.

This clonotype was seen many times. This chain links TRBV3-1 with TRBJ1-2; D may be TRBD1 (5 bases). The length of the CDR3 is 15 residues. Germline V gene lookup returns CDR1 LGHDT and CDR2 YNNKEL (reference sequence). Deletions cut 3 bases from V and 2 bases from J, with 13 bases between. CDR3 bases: TGTGCCAGCAGCCATGTATTTGGGGGAAACTATGGCTACACCTTC. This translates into CASSHVFGGNYGYTF.

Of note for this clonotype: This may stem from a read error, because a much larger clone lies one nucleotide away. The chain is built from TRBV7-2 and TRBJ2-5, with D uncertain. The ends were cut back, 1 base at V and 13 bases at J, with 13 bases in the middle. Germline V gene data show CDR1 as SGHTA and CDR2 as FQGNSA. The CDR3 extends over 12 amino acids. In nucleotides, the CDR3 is TGTGCCAGCAGCTTAGTTGTCGAGACTTGGTACTTC. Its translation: CASSLVVETWYF.

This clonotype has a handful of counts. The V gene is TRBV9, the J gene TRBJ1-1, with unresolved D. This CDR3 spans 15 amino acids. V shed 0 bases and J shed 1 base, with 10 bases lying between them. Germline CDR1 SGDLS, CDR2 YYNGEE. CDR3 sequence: CASSVDGLSNTEAFF. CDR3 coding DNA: TGTGCCAGCAGCGTAGACGGACTCTCGAACACTGAAGCTTTCTTT.

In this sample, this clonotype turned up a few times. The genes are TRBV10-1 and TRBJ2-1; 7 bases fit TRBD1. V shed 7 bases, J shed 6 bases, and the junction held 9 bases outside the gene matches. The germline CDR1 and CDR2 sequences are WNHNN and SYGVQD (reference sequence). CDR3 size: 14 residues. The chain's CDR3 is CASNRDRGSNEQFF. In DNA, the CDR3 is TGCGCCAGCAACCGGGACAGAGGAAGCAATGAGCAGTTCTTC.

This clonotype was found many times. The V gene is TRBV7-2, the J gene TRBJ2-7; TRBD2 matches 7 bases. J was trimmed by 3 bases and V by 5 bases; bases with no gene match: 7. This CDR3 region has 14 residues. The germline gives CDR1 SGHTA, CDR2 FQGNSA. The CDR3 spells CASSPLGGSYEQYF. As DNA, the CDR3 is TGTGCCAGCAGCCCCTTGGGCGGGAGCTACGAGCAGTACTTC.

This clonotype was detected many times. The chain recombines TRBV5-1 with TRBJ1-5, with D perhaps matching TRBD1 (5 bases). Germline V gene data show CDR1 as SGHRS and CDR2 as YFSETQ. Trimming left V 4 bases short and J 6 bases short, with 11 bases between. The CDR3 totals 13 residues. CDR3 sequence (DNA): TGCGCCAGCAGCCCGGGGCAAGGTCAGCCCCAGCATTTT. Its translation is CASSPGQGQPQHF.

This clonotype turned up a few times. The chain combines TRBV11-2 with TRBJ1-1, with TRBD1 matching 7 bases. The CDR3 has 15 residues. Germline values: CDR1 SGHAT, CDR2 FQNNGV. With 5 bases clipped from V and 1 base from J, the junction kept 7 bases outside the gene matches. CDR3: CASSPSTGRNTEAFF. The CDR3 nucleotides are TGTGCCAGCAGCCCGTCGACAGGGAGGAACACTGAAGCTTTCTTT.

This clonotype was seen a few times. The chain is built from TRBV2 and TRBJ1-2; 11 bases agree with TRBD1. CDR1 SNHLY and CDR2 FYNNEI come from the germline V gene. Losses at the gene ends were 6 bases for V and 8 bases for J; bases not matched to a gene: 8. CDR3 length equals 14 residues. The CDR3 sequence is CASRGDRGSKGYTF. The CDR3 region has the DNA TGTGCCAGCAGGGGGGACAGGGGGTCTAAGGGCTACACCTTC.

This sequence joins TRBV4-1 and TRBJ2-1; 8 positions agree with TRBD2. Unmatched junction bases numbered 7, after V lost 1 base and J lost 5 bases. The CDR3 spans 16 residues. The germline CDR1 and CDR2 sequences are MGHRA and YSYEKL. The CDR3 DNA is TGCGCCAGCAGCCAAGCCACTAGCGGAGTCAACAATGAGCAGTTCTTC. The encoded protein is CASSQATSGVNNEQFF.

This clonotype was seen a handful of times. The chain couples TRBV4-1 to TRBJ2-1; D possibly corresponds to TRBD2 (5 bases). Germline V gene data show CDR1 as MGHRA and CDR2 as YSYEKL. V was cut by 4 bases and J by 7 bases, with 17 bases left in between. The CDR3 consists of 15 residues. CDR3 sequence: CASSPNGLVRNEQFF. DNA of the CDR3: TGCGCCAGCAGCCCAAACGGACTTGTCAGGAATGAGCAGTTCTTC.

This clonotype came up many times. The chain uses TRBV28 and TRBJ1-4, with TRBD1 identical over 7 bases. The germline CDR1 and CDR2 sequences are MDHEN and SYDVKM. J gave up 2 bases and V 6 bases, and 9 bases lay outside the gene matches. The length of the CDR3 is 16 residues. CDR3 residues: CASRRQGIRTNEKLFF. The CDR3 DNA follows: TGTGCCAGCAGGAGACAGGGCATCCGGACTAATGAAAAACTGTTTTTT.

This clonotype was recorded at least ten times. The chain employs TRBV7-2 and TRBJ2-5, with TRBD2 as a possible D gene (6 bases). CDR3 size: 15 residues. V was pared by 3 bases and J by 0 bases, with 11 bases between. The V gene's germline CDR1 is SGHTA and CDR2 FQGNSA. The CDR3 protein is CASSLAGPNQETQYF. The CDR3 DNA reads TGTGCCAGCAGCTTGGCGGGGCCCAACCAAGAGACCCAGTACTTC.

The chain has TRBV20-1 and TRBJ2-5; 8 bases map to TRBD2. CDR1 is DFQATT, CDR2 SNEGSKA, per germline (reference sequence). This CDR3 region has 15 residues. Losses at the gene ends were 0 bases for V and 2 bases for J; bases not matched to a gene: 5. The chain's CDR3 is CSAREGTRNQETQYF. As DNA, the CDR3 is TGCAGTGCTAGAGAAGGGACTAGAAATCAAGAGACCCAGTACTTC.

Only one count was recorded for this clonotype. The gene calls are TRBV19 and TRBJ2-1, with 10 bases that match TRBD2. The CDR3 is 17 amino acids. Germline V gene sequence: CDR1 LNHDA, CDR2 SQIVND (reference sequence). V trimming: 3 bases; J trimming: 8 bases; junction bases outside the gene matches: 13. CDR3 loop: CASSMSGAGGLRDEQFF. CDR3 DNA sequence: TGTGCCAGTAGTATGAGTGGAGCGGGAGGGCTTAGGGATGAGCAGTTCTTC.

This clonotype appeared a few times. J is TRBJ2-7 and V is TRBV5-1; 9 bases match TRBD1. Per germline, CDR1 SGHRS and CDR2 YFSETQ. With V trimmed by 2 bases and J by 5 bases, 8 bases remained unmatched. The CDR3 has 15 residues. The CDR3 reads CASSFIGTGNNEQYF. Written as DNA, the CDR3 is TGCGCCAGCAGCTTTATTGGGACAGGGAACAACGAGCAGTACTTC.

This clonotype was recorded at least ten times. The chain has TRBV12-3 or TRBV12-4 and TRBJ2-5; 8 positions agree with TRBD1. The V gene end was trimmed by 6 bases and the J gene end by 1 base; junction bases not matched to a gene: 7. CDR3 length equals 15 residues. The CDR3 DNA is TGTGCCAGCAGCACAGACAGGGGCCTCCAAGAGACCCAGTACTTC. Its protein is CASSTDRGLQETQYF.

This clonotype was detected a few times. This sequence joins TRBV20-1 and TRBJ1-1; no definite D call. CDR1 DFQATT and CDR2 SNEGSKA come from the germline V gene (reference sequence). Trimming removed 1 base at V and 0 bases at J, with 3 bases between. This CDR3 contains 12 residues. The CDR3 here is CSARVVNTEAFF. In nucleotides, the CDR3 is TGCAGTGCTAGAGTGGTGAACACTGAAGCTTTCTTT.

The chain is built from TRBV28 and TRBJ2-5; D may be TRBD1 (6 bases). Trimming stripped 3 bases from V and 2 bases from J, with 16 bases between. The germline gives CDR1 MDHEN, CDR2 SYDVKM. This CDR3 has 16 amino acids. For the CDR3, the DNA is TGTGCCAGCAGTTTCAGTTTTGGACAGCAACAAGAGACCCAGTACTTC. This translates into CASSFSFGQQQETQYF.

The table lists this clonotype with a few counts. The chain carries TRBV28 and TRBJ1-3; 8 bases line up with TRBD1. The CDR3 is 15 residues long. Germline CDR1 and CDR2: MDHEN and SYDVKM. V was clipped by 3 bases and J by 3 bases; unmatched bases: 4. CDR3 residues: CASSLIGQGGNTIYF. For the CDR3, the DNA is TGTGCCAGCAGTTTGATTGGACAGGGTGGAAACACCATATATTTT.

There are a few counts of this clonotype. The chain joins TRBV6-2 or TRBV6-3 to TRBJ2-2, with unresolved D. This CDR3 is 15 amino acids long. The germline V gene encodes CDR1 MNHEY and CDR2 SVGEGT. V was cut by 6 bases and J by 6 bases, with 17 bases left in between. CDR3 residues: CASSRTQFFSGELFF. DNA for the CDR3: TGTGCCAGCAGCCGTACCCAGTTTTTTTCCGGGGAGCTGTTTTTT.

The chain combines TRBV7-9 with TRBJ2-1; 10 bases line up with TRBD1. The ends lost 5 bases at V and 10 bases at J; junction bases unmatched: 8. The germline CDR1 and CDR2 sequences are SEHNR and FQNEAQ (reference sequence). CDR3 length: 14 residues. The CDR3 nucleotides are TGTGCCAGCAGCCGAGGGACAGGGGAAAAGGAGCAGTTCTTC. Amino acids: CASSRGTGEKEQFF. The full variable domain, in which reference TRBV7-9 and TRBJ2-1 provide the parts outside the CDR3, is DTGVSQNPRHKITKRGQNVTFRCDPISEHNRLYWYRQTLGQGPEFLTYFQNEAQLEKSRLLSDRFSAERPKGSFSTLEIQRTEQGDSAMYLCASSRGTGEKEQFFGPGTRLTVL.

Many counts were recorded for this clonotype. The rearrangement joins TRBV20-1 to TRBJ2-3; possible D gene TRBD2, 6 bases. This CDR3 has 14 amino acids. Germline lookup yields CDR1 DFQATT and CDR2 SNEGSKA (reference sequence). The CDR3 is CSPQVSGSTDTQYF. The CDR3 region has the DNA TGCAGCCCCCAGGTGAGCGGGAGCACAGATACGCAGTATTTT.

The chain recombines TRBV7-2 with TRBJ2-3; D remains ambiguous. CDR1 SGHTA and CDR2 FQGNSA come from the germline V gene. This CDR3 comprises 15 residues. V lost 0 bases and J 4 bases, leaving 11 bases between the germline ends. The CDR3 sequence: CASSLAVPGADTQYF. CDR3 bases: TGTGCCAGCAGCTTAGCTGTACCTGGGGCAGATACGCAGTATTTT. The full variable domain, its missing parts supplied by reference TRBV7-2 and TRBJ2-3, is GAGVSQSPSNKVTEKGKDVELRCDPISGHTALYWYRQSLGQGLEFLIYFQGNSAPDKSGLPSDRFSAERTGGSVSTLTIQRTQQEDSAVYLCASSLAVPGADTQYFGPGTRLTVL.

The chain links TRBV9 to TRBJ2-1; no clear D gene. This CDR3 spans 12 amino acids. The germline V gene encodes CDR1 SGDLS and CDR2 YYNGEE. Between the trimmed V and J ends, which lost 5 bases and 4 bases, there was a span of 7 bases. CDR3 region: CASRGGYNEQFF. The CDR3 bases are TGTGCCAGCAGGGGCGGTTACAATGAGCAGTTCTTC. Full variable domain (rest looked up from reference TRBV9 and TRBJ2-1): DSGVTQTPKHLITATGQRVTLRCSPRSGDLSVYWYQQSLDQGLQFLIQYYNGEERAKGNILERFSAQQFPDLHSELNLSSLELGDSALYFCASRGGYNEQFFGPGTRLTVL.

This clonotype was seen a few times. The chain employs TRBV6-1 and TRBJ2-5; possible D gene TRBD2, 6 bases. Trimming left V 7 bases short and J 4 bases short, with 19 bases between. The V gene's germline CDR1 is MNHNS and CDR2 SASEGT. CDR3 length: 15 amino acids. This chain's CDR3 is CASMRSGGPGETQYF. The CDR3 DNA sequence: TGTGCCAGCATGAGGTCCGGAGGGCCGGGAGAGACCCAGTACTTC.

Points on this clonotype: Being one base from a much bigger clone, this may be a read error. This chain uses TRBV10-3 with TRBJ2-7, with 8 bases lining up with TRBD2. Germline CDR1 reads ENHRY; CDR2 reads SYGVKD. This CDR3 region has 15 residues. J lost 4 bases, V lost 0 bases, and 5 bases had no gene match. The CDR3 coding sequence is TGTGCCATCAGTGAGTCTAGCGGGACAACATACGAGCAGTACTTC. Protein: CAISESSGTTYEQYF.

CDR3 region: CASSDRGEETQYF. The CDR3 DNA reads as TGTGCCAGCTCCGACAGGGGGGAAGAGACCCAGTACTTC. The chain has TRBV18 and TRBJ2-5, with TRBD1 matching over 9 bases. The germline CDR1 and CDR2 sequences are KGHSH and LQKENI. The CDR3 is 13 residues long. Losses at the gene ends were 6 bases for V and 3 bases for J; bases not matched to a gene: 2.